The entry below gives a single T cell receptor (beta chain) sequence along with its context. The antigen remains undetermined. Trimming took off 1 base at V and 3 bases at J, with 13 bases between the two ends. This CDR3 contains 16 residues. Germline V gene lookup returns CDR1 SGHAT and CDR2 FQNNGV. This record comes from a study of long-term antiretroviral therapy in people with HIV. Turning to the study itself: The 2015 immediate-ART recommendation was preceded by the earliest samples by about a decade. Study-wide results and limits: Sampling of blood ran from the mid-2000s to the late 2010s, and older ART regimens were possibly in use. Dominance of pre-ART expanded clones persisted, fluctuating and often declining after ART.

Survey-level immunoSEQ v3.0 assays were run. For every sample, sequencing targeted roughly 40,000-55,000 T-cell genomes. TCRdb's copy holds only in-frame clones and misses some; the assay was immunoSEQ multiplex PCR. Among about 28,000 clones listed, approximately 85% were seen once. V gene TRBV11-2 combines with J gene TRBJ2-1; the D call may be TRBD1 or TRBD2 (8 bases each). This sequence originates from a middle-aged man with HIV. The material sequenced was unsorted PBMCs, taken 3 years after starting antiretroviral therapy. CDR3: CASSLGGGTGYNEQFF. CDR3 DNA sequence: TGTGCCAGCAGCTTAGGCGGGGGGACAGGCTACAATGAGCAGTTCTTC.